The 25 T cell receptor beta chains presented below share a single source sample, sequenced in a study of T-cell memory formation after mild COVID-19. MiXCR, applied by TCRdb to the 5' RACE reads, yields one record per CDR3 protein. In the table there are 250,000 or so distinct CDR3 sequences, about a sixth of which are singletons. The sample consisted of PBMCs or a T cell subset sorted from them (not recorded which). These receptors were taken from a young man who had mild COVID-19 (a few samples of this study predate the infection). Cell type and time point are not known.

The CDR3 is CASSQGSGPDEQFF. The CDR3 nucleotides read TGCGCCAGCAGCCAAGGATCGGGGCCGGATGAGCAGTTCTTC. V usage is TRBV4-3 and J usage is TRBJ2-1; D could derive from TRBD1 or TRBD2 (5 bases each). The germline V gene encodes CDR1 LGHNA and CDR2 YSLEER. This CDR3 is built from 14 residues. V was pared by 1 base and J by 8 bases, with 12 bases between.

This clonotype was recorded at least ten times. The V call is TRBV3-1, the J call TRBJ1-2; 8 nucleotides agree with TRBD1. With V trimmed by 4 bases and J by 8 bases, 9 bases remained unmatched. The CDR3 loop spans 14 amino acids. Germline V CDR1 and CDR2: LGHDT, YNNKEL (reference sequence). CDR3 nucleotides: TGTGCCAGCAGCCTTAATTTCGCAGGGGGCGGCTACACCTTC. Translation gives CASSLNFAGGGYTF.

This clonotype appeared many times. CDR3 residues: CSAPTSGALINTGELFF. DNA of the CDR3: TGCAGTGCGCCGACTAGCGGGGCACTCATAAACACCGGGGAGCTGTTTTTT. The chain carries TRBV20-1 and TRBJ2-2; 11 bases fit TRBD2. V trimming: 6 bases; J trimming: 2 bases; junction bases outside the gene matches: 11. This CDR3 has 17 residues. Per germline, CDR1 DFQATT and CDR2 SNEGSKA (reference sequence).

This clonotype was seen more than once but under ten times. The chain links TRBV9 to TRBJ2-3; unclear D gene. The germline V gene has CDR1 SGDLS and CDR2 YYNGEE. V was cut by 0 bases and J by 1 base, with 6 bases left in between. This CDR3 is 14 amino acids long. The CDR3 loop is CASSVGSRTDTQYF. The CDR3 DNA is TGTGCCAGCAGCGTAGGGTCGCGCACAGATACGCAGTATTTT.

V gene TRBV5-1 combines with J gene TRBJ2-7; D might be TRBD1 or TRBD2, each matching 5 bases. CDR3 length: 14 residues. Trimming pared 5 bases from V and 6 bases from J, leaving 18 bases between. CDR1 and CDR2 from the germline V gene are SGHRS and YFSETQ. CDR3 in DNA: TGCGCCAGCAGTGCAGCACCAGGGAGTCCCGAGCAGTACGTC. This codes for CASSAAPGSPEQYV.

The CDR3 sequence is CASSLRPGNYEQYF. CDR3 DNA: TGTGCCAGCAGTTTACGTCCAGGAAACTACGAGCAGTACTTC. The J gene is TRBJ2-7, the V gene TRBV27; no firm D call. CDR3 length equals 14 residues. Trimming pared 2 bases from V and 3 bases from J, leaving 11 bases between. Germline-derived CDR1 and CDR2 are MNHEY and SMNVEV (reference sequence).

The CDR3 DNA reads as TGTGCCAGCAGCTCCGCCCTAAGGGTCAAAAACATTCAGTACTTC. As protein: CASSSALRVKNIQYF. The chain employs TRBV6-2 or TRBV6-3 and TRBJ2-4; unclear D gene. In germline, CDR1 is MNHEY, CDR2 SVGEGT. Trimming pared 6 bases from V and 3 bases from J, leaving 15 bases between. The CDR3 totals 15 residues.

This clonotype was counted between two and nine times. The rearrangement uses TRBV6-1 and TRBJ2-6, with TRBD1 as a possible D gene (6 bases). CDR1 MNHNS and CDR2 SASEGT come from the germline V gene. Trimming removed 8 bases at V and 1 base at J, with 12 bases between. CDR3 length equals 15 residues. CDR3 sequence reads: CASLFGQSGANVLTF. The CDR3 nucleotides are TGTGCCAGCCTCTTCGGACAGTCTGGGGCCAACGTCCTGACTTTC.

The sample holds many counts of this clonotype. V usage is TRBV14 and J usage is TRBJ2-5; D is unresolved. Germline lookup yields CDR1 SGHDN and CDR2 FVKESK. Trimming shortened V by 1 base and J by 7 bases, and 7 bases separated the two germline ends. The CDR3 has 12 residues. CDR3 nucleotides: TGTGCCAGCAGCCAAGGAGCTCGGACCCAGTACTTC. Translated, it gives CASSQGARTQYF.

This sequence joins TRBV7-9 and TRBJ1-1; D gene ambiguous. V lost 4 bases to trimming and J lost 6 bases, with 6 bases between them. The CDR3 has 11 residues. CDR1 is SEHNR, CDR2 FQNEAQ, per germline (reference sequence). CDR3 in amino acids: CASSSQAEAFF. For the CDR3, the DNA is TGTGCCAGCAGCTCGCAGGCTGAAGCTTTCTTT.

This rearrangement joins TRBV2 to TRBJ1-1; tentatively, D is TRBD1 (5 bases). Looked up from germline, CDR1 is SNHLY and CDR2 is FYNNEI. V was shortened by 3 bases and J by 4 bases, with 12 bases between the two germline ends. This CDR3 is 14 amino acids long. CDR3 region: CASSDFAGGTEAFF. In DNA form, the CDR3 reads TGTGCCAGCAGTGATTTTGCGGGGGGCACTGAAGCTTTCTTT.

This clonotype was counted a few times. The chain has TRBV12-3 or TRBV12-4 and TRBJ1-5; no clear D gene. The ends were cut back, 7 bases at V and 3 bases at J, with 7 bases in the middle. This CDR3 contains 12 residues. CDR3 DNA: TGTGCCAGCACCCGGGTCAATCAGCCCCAGCATTTT. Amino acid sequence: CASTRVNQPQHF.

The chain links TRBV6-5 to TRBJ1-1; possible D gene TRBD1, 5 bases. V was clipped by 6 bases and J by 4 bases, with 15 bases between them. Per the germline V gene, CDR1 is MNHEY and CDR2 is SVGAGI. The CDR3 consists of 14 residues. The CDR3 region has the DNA TGTGCCAGCAGCCTTGGTCGGGGGAGCACTGAAGCTTTCTTT. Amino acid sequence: CASSLGRGSTEAFF.

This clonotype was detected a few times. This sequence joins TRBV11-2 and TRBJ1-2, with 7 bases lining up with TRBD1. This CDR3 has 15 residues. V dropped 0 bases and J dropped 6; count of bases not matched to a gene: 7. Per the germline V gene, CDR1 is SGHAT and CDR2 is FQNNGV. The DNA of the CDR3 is TGTGCCAGCAGCTTAGATCCGACAGGGTCCCATGGCTACACCTTC. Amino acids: CASSLDPTGSHGYTF. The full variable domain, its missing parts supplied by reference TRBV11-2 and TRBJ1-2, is EAGVAQSPRYKIIEKRQSVAFWCNPISGHATLYWYQQILGQGPKLLIQFQNNGVVDDSQLPKDRFSAERLKGVDSTLKIQPAKLEDSAVYLCASSLDPTGSHGYTFGSGTRLTVV.

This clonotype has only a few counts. CDR3 nucleotide sequence: TGTGCCAGTAGTAGGGGAGGAGGGGGCGCATCCTACGAGCAGTACGTC. This codes for CASSRGGGGASYEQYV. The chain uses TRBV19 and TRBJ2-7; possible D gene TRBD1, 7 bases. CDR3 length: 16 residues. V was trimmed by 4 bases and J by 1 base, leaving 17 bases between them. Germline CDR1 reads LNHDA; CDR2 reads SQIVND (reference sequence).

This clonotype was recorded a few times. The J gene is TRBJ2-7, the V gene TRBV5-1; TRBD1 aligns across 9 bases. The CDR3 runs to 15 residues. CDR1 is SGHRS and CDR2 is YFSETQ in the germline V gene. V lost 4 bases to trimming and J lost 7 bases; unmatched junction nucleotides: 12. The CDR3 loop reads CASSADRDRVQEQYF. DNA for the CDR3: TGCGCCAGCAGCGCCGACCGGGACAGGGTGCAAGAGCAGTACTTC.

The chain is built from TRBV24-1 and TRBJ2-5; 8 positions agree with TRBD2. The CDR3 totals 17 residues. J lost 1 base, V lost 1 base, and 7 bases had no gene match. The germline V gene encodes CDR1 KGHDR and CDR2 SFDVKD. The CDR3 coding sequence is TGTGCCACCAGTGATTTTGTTGCGGGGGGAGGCCAAGAGACCCAGTACTTC. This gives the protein CATSDFVAGGGQETQYF.

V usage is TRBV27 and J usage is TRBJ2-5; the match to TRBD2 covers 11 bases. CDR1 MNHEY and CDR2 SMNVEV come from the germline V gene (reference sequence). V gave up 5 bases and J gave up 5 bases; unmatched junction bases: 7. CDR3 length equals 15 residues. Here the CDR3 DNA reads TGTGCCAGCAGTCCTCATACTAGCGGGGGTGAGACCCAGTACTTC. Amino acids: CASSPHTSGGETQYF.

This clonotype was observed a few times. The CDR3 sequence is CASSYLWDEQYF. In DNA form, the CDR3 reads TGTGCCAGCAGTTACTTGTGGGACGAGCAGTACTTC. The chain is built from TRBV6-6 and TRBJ2-7; D uncertain. This CDR3 contains 12 residues. V lost 1 base to trimming and J lost 5 bases, with 6 bases between them. The germline CDR1 and CDR2 sequences are MNHNY and SVGAGI (reference sequence).

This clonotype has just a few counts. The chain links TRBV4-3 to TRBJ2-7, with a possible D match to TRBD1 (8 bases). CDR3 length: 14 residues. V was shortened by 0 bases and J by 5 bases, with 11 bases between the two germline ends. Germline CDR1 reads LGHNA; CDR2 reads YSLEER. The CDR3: CASSQETGGDEQYF. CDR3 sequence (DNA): TGCGCCAGCAGCCAAGAAACAGGGGGGGACGAGCAGTACTTC.

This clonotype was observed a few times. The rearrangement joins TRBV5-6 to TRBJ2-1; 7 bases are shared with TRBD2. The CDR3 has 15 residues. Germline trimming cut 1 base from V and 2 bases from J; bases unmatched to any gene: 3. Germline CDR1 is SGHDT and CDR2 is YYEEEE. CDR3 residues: CASSLPSGTYNEQFF. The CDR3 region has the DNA TGTGCCAGCAGCTTGCCTAGCGGAACCTACAATGAGCAGTTCTTC.

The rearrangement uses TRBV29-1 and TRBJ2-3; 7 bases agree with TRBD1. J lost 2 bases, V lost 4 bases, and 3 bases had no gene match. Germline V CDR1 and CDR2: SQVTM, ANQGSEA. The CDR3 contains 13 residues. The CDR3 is CSVGGQTTDTQYF. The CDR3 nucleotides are TGCAGCGTTGGGGGACAGACCACAGATACGCAGTATTTT.

CDR3: CASSYYGQNEQYV. DNA for the CDR3: TGTGCCAGCAGTTACTACGGACAGAACGAGCAGTACGTC. The V and J genes are TRBV6-2 or TRBV6-3 and TRBJ2-7, with D possibly TRBD1 on 6 matching bases. Germline-derived CDR1 and CDR2 are MNHEY and SVGEGT. The CDR3 consists of 13 residues. Deletions cut 1 base from V and 5 bases from J, with 9 bases between.

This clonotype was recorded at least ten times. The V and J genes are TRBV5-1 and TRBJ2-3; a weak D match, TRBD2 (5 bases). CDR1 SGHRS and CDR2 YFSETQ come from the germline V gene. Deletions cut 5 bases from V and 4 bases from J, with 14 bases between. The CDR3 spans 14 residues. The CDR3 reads CASRKAGPPDTQYF. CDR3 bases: TGCGCCAGCAGAAAGGCGGGCCCCCCAGATACGCAGTATTTT.

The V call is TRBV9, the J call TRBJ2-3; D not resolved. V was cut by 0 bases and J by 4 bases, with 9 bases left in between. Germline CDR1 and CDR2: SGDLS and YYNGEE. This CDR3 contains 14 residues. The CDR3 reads CASSVASQSDTQYF. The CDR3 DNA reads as TGTGCCAGCAGCGTAGCCTCACAGTCAGATACGCAGTATTTT.